These T cell receptor beta chains were read from a single sample in a study of T-cell reconstitution after alpha-beta-depleted transplantation in children. TCRdb passed the PCR reads through MiXCR, listing each CDR3 protein once. Of roughly 670,000 distinct CDR3 sequences in the sample, around 13% were seen once. The sample in question was PBMCs, obtained before TCRalphabeta/CD19-depleted stem cell transplant. These receptors all come from a girl aged 2 to 9 with congenital amegakaryocytic thrombocytopenia, due to receive a stem cell transplant. The CDR3 runs from the conserved cysteine through the conserved F or W. D genes are given only for firm matches. A clone size is listed for some rows: how often the clone was seen (once, few, many), or a class if it is expanded.

V gene	clone size	D gene	J gene	CDR3 DNA	CDR3 protein
TRBV20-1	NA	TRBD1	TRBJ1-2	TGCAGTGCTCCGGACCTCTTTCACCGGGACAGGGTTGGCGGCTACACCTTC	CSAPDLFHRDRVGGYTF
TRBV29-1	many	NA	TRBJ1-2	TGCAGCGTTGAATCCGGGGGAGGTGGCTACACCTTC	CSVESGGGGYTF
TRBV3-1	NA	NA	TRBJ1-1	TGTGCCAGCAGCCAAGTGGGGGGCACTGAAGCTTTCTTT	CASSQVGGTEAFF
TRBV5-1	few	NA	TRBJ2-2	TGCGCCAGCAGCTCAACAGGGCGCCCGAACACCGGGGAGCTGTTTTTT	CASSSTGRPNTGELFF
TRBV28	many	TRBD2	TRBJ2-5	TGTGCCAGCAGTTTATGGGAAGGGAAACGGGGGGTAAGGAATTGGGAAGAGACCCAGTACTTC	CASSLWEGKRGVRNWEETQYF
TRBV5-1	many	TRBD2	TRBJ2-1	TGCGCCAGCAGCTTCCCCCCTCTTAGGGGACTAGCGGGGGGACTTACCTACAATGAGCAGTTCTTC	CASSFPPLRGLAGGLTYNEQFF
TRBV20-1	NA	TRBD2	TRBJ2-1	TGCAGTGCCTCGGGACTAGCGGGAGTAGGGAATGAGCAGTTCTTC	CSASGLAGVGNEQFF
TRBV6-5	few	NA	TRBJ1-5	TGTGCCAGCAGTTATGGGGGGGCACAGCCCCAGCATTTT	CASSYGGAQPQHF
TRBV6-2/TRBV6-3	few	TRBD2	TRBJ2-1	TGTGCCAGCAGTTACTCGACCACCGGGACTAGCGGGAGTCCTGCCTACAATGAGCAGTTCTTC	CASSYSTTGTSGSPAYNEQFF
TRBV12-3/TRBV12-4	NA	TRBD2	TRBJ2-7	TGTGCCAGCAGTTTCTGGACTAGCGGGAGGTTGGGACGCTACGAGCAGTACTTC	CASSFWTSGRLGRYEQYF
TRBV28	few	TRBD1	TRBJ1-2	TGTGCCAGCAGGGACGGCCGGGACAGTTTTGGCTACACCTTC	CASRDGRDSFGYTF
TRBV20-1	few	NA	TRBJ2-7	TGCAGTGCTAAGGAGTGGTCGGACGAGCAGTACTTC	CSAKEWSDEQYF
TRBV30	NA	TRBD1	TRBJ1-1	TGTGCCTGGAGTGTATTAACAGGGGGGCAAGCTTTCTTT	CAWSVLTGGQAFF
TRBV10-1	NA	NA	TRBJ2-3	TGCGCCAGCAGCGAAGGGGGGGCAGATACGCAGTATTTT	CASSEGGADTQYF
TRBV12-3/TRBV12-4	many	NA	TRBJ1-1	TGTGCCAGCCACCAGGGGCCCCGGAACACTGAAGCTTTCTTT	CASHQGPRNTEAFF
TRBV12-3/TRBV12-4	NA	NA	TRBJ1-2	TGTGCCAGCAGTTTCTCAGAGGTCGGCTACACCTTC	CASSFSEVGYTF
TRBV18	few	TRBD1	TRBJ2-7	TGTGCCAGCTCACCACAAGGACAGGGGTGGTACGAGCAGTACTTC	CASSPQGQGWYEQYF